This TCR beta chain stems from a study of shared clonotypes between healthy human individuals. Study results and limitations: Expectations were that clonotype sharing among donors would be affected by sequencing depth.

This clone was detected only a few times. Antigen: not known. The run depth of the assay was deep. Unsorted PBMC contributed approximately 270 ng DNA, roughly 30,000 T cell genomes, to each replicate PCR. The repertoire was sequenced with immunoSEQ multiplex PCR; TCRdb's copy has only in-frame clones and lacks some. The sample lists about 560,000 clones, around 80% occurring once. CDR3 size: 13 residues. Germline CDR1 GTSNPN, CDR2 SVGIG (reference sequence). V lost 4 bases to trimming and J lost 8 bases; unmatched junction nucleotides: 6. The TCR sequence derives from a woman aged 40 to 50 in good health. Some clones in this sample may be carry-over from other donors' samples. The sample consisted of PBMCs. The rearrangement joins TRBV30 to TRBJ1-4; 8 positions agree with TRBD1. The CDR3 DNA sequence: TGTGCCTGGATTCCCGGGACAGGCGAAAAACTGTTTTTT. It encodes CAWIPGTGEKLFF.